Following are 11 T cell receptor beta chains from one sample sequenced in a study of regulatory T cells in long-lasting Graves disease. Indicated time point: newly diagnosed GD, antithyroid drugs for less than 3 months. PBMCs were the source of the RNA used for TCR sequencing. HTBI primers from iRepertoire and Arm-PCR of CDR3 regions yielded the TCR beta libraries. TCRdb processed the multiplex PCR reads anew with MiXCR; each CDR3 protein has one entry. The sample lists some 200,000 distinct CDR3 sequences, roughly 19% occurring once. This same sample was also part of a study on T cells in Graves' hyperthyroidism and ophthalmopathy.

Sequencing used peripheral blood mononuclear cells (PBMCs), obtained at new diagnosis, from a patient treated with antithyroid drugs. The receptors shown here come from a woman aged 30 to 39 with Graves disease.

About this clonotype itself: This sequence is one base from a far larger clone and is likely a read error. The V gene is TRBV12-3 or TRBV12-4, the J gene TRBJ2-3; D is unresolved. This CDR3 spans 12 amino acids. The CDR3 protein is CASSQSTDTQCF. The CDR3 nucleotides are TGTGCCAGCAGCCAGAGCACAGATACGCAGTGTTTT.

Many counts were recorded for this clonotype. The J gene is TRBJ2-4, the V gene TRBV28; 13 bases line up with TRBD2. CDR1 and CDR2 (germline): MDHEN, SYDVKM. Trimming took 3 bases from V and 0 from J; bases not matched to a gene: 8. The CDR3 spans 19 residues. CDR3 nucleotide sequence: TGTGCCAGCAGTTTGAGGGGGACTAGCGGGATACTAGCCAAAAACATTCAGTACTTC. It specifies CASSLRGTSGILAKNIQYF.

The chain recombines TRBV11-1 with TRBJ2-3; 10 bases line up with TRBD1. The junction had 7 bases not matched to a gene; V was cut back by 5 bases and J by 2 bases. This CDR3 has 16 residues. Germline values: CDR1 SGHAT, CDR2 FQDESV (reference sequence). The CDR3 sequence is CASSLRTGGNTDTQYF. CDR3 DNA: TGTGCCAGCAGCCTGAGGACAGGGGGGAACACAGATACGCAGTATTTT. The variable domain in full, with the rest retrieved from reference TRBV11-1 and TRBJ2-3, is EAEVAQSPRYKITEKSQAVAFWCDPISGHATLYWYRQILGQGPELLVQFQDESVVDDSQLPKDRFSAERLKGVDSTLKIQPAELGDSAMYLCASSLRTGGNTDTQYFGPGTRLTVL.

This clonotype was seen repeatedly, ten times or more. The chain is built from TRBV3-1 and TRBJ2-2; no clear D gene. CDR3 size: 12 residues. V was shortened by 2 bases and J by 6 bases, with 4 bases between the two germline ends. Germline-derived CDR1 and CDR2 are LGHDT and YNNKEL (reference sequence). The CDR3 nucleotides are TGTGCCAGCAGCCAACTCCCCGGGGAGCTGTTTTTT. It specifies CASSQLPGELFF.

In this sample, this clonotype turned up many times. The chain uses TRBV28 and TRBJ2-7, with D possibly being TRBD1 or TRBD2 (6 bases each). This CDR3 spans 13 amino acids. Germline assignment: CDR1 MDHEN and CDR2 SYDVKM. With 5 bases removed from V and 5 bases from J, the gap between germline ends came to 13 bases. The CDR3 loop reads CASSRWGAHEQYF. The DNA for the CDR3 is TGTGCCAGCAGTCGTTGGGGGGCCCACGAGCAGTACTTC. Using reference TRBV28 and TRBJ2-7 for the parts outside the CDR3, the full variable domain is DVKVTQSSRYLVKRTGEKVFLECVQDMDHENMFWYRQDPGLGLRLIYFSYDVKMKEKGDIPEGYSVSREKKERFSLILESASTNQTSMYLCASSRWGAHEQYFGPGTRLTVT.

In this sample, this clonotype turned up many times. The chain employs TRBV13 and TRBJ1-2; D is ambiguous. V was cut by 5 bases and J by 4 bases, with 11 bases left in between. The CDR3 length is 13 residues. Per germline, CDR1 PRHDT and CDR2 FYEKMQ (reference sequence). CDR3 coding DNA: TGTGCCAGCAGCGCCGAGGTTGGCTATGGCTACACCTTC. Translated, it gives CASSAEVGYGYTF.

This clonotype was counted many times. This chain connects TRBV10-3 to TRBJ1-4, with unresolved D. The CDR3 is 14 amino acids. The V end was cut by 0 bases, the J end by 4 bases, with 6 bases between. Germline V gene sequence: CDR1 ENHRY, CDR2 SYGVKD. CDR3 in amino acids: CAISESQINEKLFF. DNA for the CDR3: TGTGCCATCAGTGAGTCCCAGATTAATGAAAAACTGTTTTTT.

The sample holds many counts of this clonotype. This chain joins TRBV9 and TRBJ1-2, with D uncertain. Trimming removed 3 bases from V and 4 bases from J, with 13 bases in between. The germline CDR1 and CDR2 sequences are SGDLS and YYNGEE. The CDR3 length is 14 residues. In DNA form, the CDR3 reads TGTGCCAGCAGCGGGGTGACCAGACCCTATGGCTACACCTTC. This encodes CASSGVTRPYGYTF.

CDR3 sequence (DNA): TGTGCCAGCAGTTACCAGGGGGCAATCACTGAAGCTTTCTTT. Its protein product is CASSYQGAITEAFF. This chain joins TRBV6-9 and TRBJ1-1; the match to TRBD1 covers 8 bases. The CDR3 length is 14 residues. Germline V gene data show CDR1 as MNHGY and CDR2 as SVAAGI. J was trimmed by 4 bases and V by 3 bases; bases with no gene match: 4.

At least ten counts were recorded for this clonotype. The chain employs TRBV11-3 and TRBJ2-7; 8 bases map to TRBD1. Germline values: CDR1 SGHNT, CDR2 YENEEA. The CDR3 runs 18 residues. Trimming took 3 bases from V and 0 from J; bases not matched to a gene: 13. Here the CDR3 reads CASSLGTGGLSVSYEQYF. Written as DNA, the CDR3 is TGTGCCAGCAGCTTGGGTACAGGGGGATTATCCGTCTCCTACGAGCAGTACTTC.

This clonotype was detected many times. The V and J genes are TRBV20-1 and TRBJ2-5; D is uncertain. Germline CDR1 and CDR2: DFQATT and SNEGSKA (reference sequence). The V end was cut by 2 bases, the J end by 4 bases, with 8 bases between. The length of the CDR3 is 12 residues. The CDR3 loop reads CSARKGAETQYF. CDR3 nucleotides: TGCAGTGCTAGAAAAGGCGCAGAGACCCAGTACTTC.